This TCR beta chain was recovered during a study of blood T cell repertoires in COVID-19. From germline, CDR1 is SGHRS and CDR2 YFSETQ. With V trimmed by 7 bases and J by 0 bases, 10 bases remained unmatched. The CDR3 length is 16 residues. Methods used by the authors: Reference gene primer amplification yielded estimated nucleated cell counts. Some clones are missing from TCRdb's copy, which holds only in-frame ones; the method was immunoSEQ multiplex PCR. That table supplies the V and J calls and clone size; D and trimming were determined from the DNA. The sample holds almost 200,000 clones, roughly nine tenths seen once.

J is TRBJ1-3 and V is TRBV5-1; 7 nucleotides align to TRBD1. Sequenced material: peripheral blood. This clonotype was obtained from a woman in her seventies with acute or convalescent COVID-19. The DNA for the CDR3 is TGCGCCAGCGGTGTGGGGACAGCAAACTCTGGAAACACCATATATTTT. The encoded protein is CASGVGTANSGNTIYF.